This TCR beta chain was captured in a study of post-analysis software for immune sequencing data. Study-level background: The patients showed relapsing-remitting, secondary progressive and progressive-relapsing multiple sclerosis courses.

Prepared TCR beta cDNA libraries contained unique molecular identifiers. TCRdb re-called the PCR reads with MiXCR, one entry per CDR3 protein. Among some 890,000 distinct CDR3 sequences, about 50% were seen once, and the ten largest hold under 6%. The germline CDR1 and CDR2 sequences are MNHNY and SVGAGI (reference sequence). V lost 5 bases, J lost 4 bases, and 21 bases lay in between. The CDR3 has 16 amino acids. Study-wide findings and caveats: The five TRBV segments detected at higher frequency in patients than in controls included TRBV5-6, TRBV5-1 and TRBV20-1.

A note on this clonotype: Its antigen is currently unknown.

The source is a girl aged 5 to 17 with multiple sclerosis. The chain has TRBV6-6 and TRBJ2-7; TRBD1 is a possible D gene (5 bases). What was sequenced was blood. The CDR3 nucleotides read TGTGCCAGCAGTAACCGTAGACAGCCCCGTTCATACGAGCAGTACTTC. This gives the protein CASSNRRQPRSYEQYF.